This T cell receptor (beta chain) was identified during a study of T cells in Graves' hyperthyroidism and ophthalmopathy. Turning to the study itself: Initial diagnosis, before any treatment, was when peripheral blood was collected. Study conclusions and caveats: With a median lead of around 6.7 months before onset, the model predicted ophthalmopathy.

Each diagnosis drew on symptoms, thyroxine, TRAb, thyroid ultrasound and orbital computed tomography findings. RNA transcripts yielded amplified TCR beta CDR3 regions. The TCR CDR3 was amplified in a first-round RT-PCR using the HTBI primer set. TCRdb ran MiXCR on the multiplex PCR reads and lists one entry per CDR3 protein. The sample comprises 550,000 to 650,000 distinct CDR3 sequences, approximately 15% of which are singletons, and approximately 5.7% rests with the top ten. The CDR3 covers 15 residues. Trimming took off 4 bases at V and 3 bases at J, with 12 bases between the two ends. This clonotype was detected ten times or more. What it binds is not known.

The rearrangement joins TRBV12-3 or TRBV12-4 to TRBJ1-4; D is undetermined. Sequencing was carried out using blood. The TCR was taken from a woman between 25 and 40 years old with Graves' hyperthyroidism that later progressed to Graves' ophthalmopathy. Written as DNA, the CDR3 is TGTGCCAGCAGTTCGTTGGTGGGGTCTAATGAAAAACTGTTTTTT. Protein product: CASSSLVGSNEKLFF.